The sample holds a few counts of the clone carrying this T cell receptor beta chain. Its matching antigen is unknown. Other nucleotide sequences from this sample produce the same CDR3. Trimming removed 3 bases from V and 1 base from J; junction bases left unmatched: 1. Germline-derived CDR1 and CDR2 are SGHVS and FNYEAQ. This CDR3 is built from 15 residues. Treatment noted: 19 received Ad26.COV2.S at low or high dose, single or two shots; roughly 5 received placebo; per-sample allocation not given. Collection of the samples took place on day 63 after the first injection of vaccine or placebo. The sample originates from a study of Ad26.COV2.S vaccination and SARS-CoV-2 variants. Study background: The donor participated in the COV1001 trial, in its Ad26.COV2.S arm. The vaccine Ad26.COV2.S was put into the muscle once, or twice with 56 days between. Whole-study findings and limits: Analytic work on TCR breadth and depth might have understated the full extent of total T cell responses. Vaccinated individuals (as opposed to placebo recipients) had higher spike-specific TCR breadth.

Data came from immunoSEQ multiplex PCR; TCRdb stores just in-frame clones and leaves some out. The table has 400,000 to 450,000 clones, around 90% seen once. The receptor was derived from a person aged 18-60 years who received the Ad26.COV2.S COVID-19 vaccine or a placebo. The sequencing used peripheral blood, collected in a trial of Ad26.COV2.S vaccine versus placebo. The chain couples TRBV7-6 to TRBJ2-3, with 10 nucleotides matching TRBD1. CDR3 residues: CASSFGTGGTDTQYF. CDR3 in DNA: TGTGCCAGCAGCTTCGGGACAGGGGGCACAGATACGCAGTATTTT.